This passage covers 20 T cell receptor beta chains from one sample sequenced in a study of cytomegalovirus exposure and HLA in healthy donors. It was with 60 Vbeta and 13 Jbeta primers that the PCR ran. The assay was immunoSEQ multiplex PCR, and TCRdb's table has in-frame clones only and misses some. The top ten clones hold 6% of a sample with 80,000 to 95,000 clones, roughly 85% of them seen once. Sequencing was done on a sample of PBMCs. The receptors shown here come from a female donor in good health and CMV-seronegative.

To note about this clone: Mismatch with germline at one junction end may stem from a read error. The chain couples TRBV2 to TRBJ2-4, with 7 nucleotides matching TRBD1. The CDR3 is 13 amino acids. Germline V gene lookup returns CDR1 SNHLY and CDR2 FYNNEI. CDR3 protein: CASREGAGGIQYF. The DNA for the CDR3 is TGTGCCAGCAGGGAAGGGGCAGGGGGCATTCAGTACTTC.

The V gene is TRBV2, the J gene TRBJ2-5, with D perhaps matching TRBD1 (6 bases). The length of the CDR3 is 13 residues. Germline V gene sequence: CDR1 SNHLY, CDR2 FYNNEI. Trimming stripped 7 bases from V and 7 bases from J, with 16 bases between. The CDR3 loop reads CASIIGGLATQYF. Here the CDR3 DNA reads TGTGCCAGCATCATAGGGGGTCTTGCGACCCAGTACTTC.

This clone was seen only a few times. The rearrangement uses TRBV19 and TRBJ1-2; D might be TRBD1 (6 bases). Germline V CDR1 and CDR2: LNHDA, SQIVND (reference sequence). V lost 5 bases and J 5 bases, leaving 12 bases between the germline ends. The CDR3 consists of 13 residues. The CDR3 loop reads CASSVGTLYGYTF. In DNA, the CDR3 is TGTGCCAGTAGTGTCGGGACACTGTATGGCTACACCTTC.

This clone has a handful of counts. The rearrangement links TRBV6-5 to TRBJ2-7; a possible D gene is TRBD2 (5 bases). V shed 7 bases and J shed 2 bases, with 12 bases lying between them. Per germline, CDR1 MNHEY and CDR2 SVGAGI. The CDR3 has 13 residues. The CDR3 DNA is TGTGCCAGCATGGCCGGGGATCCCTACGAGCAGTACTTC. Translating gives CASMAGDPYEQYF.

V is TRBV30 and J is TRBJ1-5, with TRBD1 as a possible D gene (6 bases). Germline CDR1 is GTSNPN and CDR2 is SVGIG (reference sequence). The CDR3 has 14 amino acids. V lost 3 bases and J 2 bases, leaving 11 bases between the germline ends. DNA of the CDR3: TGTGCCTGGAGCAAGGACAGAGGCAATCAGCCCCAGCATTTT. Its protein is CAWSKDRGNQPQHF.

This sequence joins TRBV19 and TRBJ1-1; D might be TRBD1 (6 bases). CDR3 length: 14 residues. Germline lookup yields CDR1 LNHDA and CDR2 SQIVND (reference sequence). The germline V and J ends were trimmed by 6 bases and 0 bases, with 11 bases remaining between them. The CDR3 is CASSHRALNTEAFF. The DNA of the CDR3 is TGTGCCAGTAGCCACAGGGCCCTGAACACTGAAGCTTTCTTT.

V usage is TRBV23-1 and J usage is TRBJ1-6, with a possible D match to TRBD1 (6 bases). TRBV23-1 is marked as an open reading frame, function uncertain. V gave up 8 bases and J gave up 7 bases, with 21 bases separating them. The CDR3 sequence is 16 residues long. In nucleotides, the CDR3 is TGCGCCAGCTTTCATTCCCTGACAGGCCCGAATTCACCCCTCCACTTT. It is translated as CASFHSLTGPNSPLHF.

The rearrangement uses TRBV30 and TRBJ2-7, with D possibly being TRBD2 (6 bases). Germline values: CDR1 GTSNPN, CDR2 SVGIG (reference sequence). V was shortened by 2 bases and J by 5 bases, with 7 bases between the two germline ends. The CDR3 consists of 11 residues. CDR3 residues: CAWSRGNEQYF. In DNA, the CDR3 is TGTGCCTGGAGTCGGGGGAACGAGCAGTACTTC. Based on the CDR3 plus reference TRBV30 and TRBJ2-7, the full variable domain is SQTIHQWPATLVQPVGSPLSLECTVEGTSNPNLYWYRQAAGRGLQLLFYSVGIGQISSEVPQNLSASRPQDRQFILSSKKLLLSDSGFYLCAWSRGNEQYFGPGTRLTVT.

CDR3 in DNA: TGCGCCAGCAGCCAGCAGGGTCGCACCGGGGAGCTGTTTTTT. This sequence encodes CASSQQGRTGELFF. The V and J genes are TRBV4-3 and TRBJ2-2; weak D call: TRBD1 (5 bases). Between the trimmed V and J ends, which lost 3 bases and 4 bases, there was a span of 9 bases. The CDR3 spans 14 residues. CDR1 LGHNA and CDR2 YSLEER come from the germline V gene.

The chain is built from TRBV6-6 and TRBJ2-5; D is undetermined. The CDR3 extends over 13 amino acids. Germline V gene data show CDR1 as MNHNY and CDR2 as SVGAGI (reference sequence). The V end was cut by 6 bases, the J end by 3 bases, with 11 bases between. This CDR3 reads CASSFPSEETQYF. The CDR3 DNA follows: TGTGCCAGCAGCTTCCCAAGCGAAGAGACCCAGTACTTC.

This chain uses TRBV5-1 with TRBJ2-5; no clear D. CDR3 length: 15 amino acids. Germline loops: CDR1 SGHRS, CDR2 YFSETQ. V lost 0 bases, J lost 4 bases, and 13 bases lay in between. The CDR3: CASSLESHRGETQYF. DNA of the CDR3: TGCGCCAGCAGCTTGGAGTCACACCGCGGAGAGACCCAGTACTTC.

V and J are TRBV4-1 and TRBJ2-4, with 9 bases fitting TRBD2. CDR3 length equals 15 residues. The germline V gene encodes CDR1 MGHRA and CDR2 YSYEKL. V gave up 0 bases and J gave up 11 bases; unmatched junction bases: 8. CDR3 residues: CASSQEGLAGRFQYF. CDR3 nucleotides: TGCGCCAGCAGCCAAGAAGGGCTAGCGGGGAGATTTCAGTACTTC.

This clone was counted once. V gene TRBV15 combines with J gene TRBJ2-2; D remains unclear. The CDR3 is 17 amino acids. Trimming took off 1 base at V and 2 bases at J, with 14 bases between the two ends. Germline V CDR1 and CDR2: LNHNV, YYDKDF (reference sequence). CDR3 residues: CATSRVSGSANTGELFF. CDR3 bases: TGTGCCACCAGCAGAGTGAGTGGCAGCGCTAACACCGGGGAGCTGTTTTTT.

This rearrangement joins TRBV20-1 to TRBJ2-7; 7 bases are shared with TRBD2. Looked up from germline, CDR1 is DFQATT and CDR2 is SNEGSKA (reference sequence). V was pared by 6 bases and J by 6 bases, with 5 bases of the junction left unmatched. This CDR3 spans 11 amino acids. This CDR3 reads CSAGTGGEQYF. As DNA, the CDR3 is TGCAGTGCCGGAACGGGGGGCGAGCAGTACTTC.

This sequence joins TRBV4-1 and TRBJ1-1; the D gene is possibly TRBD1 (6 bases). The length of the CDR3 is 15 residues. Germline CDR1 MGHRA, CDR2 YSYEKL. Trimming shortened V by 4 bases and J by 2 bases, and 14 bases separated the two germline ends. CDR3 nucleotide sequence: TGCGCCAGCAGCCCCTTACAGGGAGTAAACACTGAAGCTTTCTTT. Its translation: CASSPLQGVNTEAFF.

This chain links TRBV7-9 with TRBJ1-1; TRBD1 might be the D (6 bases). Germline CDR1 is SEHNR and CDR2 is FQNEAQ (reference sequence). This CDR3 is 15 amino acids long. The V end was cut by 5 bases, the J end by 5 bases, with 18 bases between. In DNA form, the CDR3 reads TGTGCCAGCAGCCCCACGGGGCAGGGGTGGACTGAAGCTTTCTTT. Translation: CASSPTGQGWTEAFF.

The V call is TRBV25-1, the J call TRBJ2-7, with TRBD1 matching over 7 bases. V was clipped by 6 bases and J by 3 bases; unmatched bases: 8. Germline V CDR1 and CDR2: MGHDK, SYGVNS. This CDR3 is built from 14 residues. The CDR3 nucleotides read TGTGCCAGCAGAGAGCCGGGACAGAACTACGAGCAGTACTTC. As protein: CASREPGQNYEQYF.

This chain connects TRBV9 to TRBJ2-1; 12 nucleotides align to TRBD2. CDR1 is SGDLS and CDR2 is YYNGEE in the germline V gene. J lost 9 bases, V lost 0 bases, and 7 bases had no gene match. CDR3 size: 16 residues. CDR3 sequence (DNA): TGTGCCAGCAGCGTAGACCCTAGCGGGGGGGTTGGTGAGCAGTTCTTC. Its translation: CASSVDPSGGVGEQFF. Together with reference TRBV9 and TRBJ2-1, the CDR3 gives the full variable domain: DSGVTQTPKHLITATGQRVTLRCSPRSGDLSVYWYQQSLDQGLQFLIQYYNGEERAKGNILERFSAQQFPDLHSELNLSSLELGDSALYFCASSVDPSGGVGEQFFGPGTRLTVL.

V gene TRBV11-2 combines with J gene TRBJ2-7, with 9 bases fitting TRBD2. CDR1 SGHAT and CDR2 FQNNGV come from the germline V gene. This CDR3 comprises 16 residues. V gave up 2 bases and J gave up 9 bases; unmatched junction bases: 14. CDR3 nucleotides: TGTGCCAGCAGCTTAATCGGATCAGCGGGGGGTGTGGTGCAGTACTTC. This translates into CASSLIGSAGGVVQYF.

The chain combines TRBV6-6 with TRBJ2-7, with TRBD2 identical over 8 bases. The length of the CDR3 is 15 residues. Germline lookup yields CDR1 MNHNY and CDR2 SVGAGI (reference sequence). J gave up 6 bases and V 6 bases, and 13 bases lay outside the gene matches. CDR3 DNA: TGTGCCAGCAGAAAAACGGGAGGGGAACGTTCCGAGCAGTACTTC. Its translation is CASRKTGGERSEQYF.